The 32 T cell receptor beta chains given below trace back to one sample, sequenced in a study of CD8 T cells in Susac syndrome. The authors reverse transcribed roughly 0.5 to 1 ug RNA with random hexamers. Via MiXCR, TCRdb re-called the immunoSEQ multiplex PCR reads, giving one row per CDR3 protein. The repertoire holds some 150,000 distinct CDR3 sequences, with about 94% as singletons. The sequencing input was CD4+ T cells from PBMCs. Receptor source: a human donor with Susac syndrome.

The V gene is TRBV9, the J gene TRBJ2-7; 8 bases fit TRBD2. V shed 2 bases, J shed 5 bases, and the junction held 9 bases outside the gene matches. Germline CDR1 reads SGDLS; CDR2 reads YYNGEE. The CDR3 spans 15 residues. The CDR3: CASSVTLAAFDEQYF. For the CDR3, the DNA is TGTGCCAGCAGCGTTACACTAGCGGCGTTCGACGAGCAGTACTTC.

The V gene is TRBV25-1, the J gene TRBJ1-5, with a weak D call TRBD1 (5 bases). The CDR3 is 12 residues long. Per germline, CDR1 MGHDK and CDR2 SYGVNS. V dropped 9 bases and J dropped 2 bases, with 8 bases sitting between them. Here the CDR3 DNA reads TGTGCCAGTGGGGGAGGCAATCAGCCCCAGCATTTT. It is translated as CASGGGNQPQHF.

V is TRBV7-6 and J is TRBJ2-2, with D hard to call. There are 13 residues in the CDR3. Germline V lookup: CDR1 SGHVS, CDR2 FNYEAQ. The ends were cut back, 1 base at V and 7 bases at J, with 7 bases in the middle. CDR3 bases: TGTGCCAGCAGCTTAGTAGGCGGCGGGGAGCTGTTTTTT. Protein product: CASSLVGGGELFF.

V usage is TRBV5-4 and J usage is TRBJ2-7; D tentatively fits TRBD1 or TRBD2 (5 bases each). The germline gives CDR1 SGHNT, CDR2 YYREEE (reference sequence). V shed 4 bases and J shed 3 bases, with 17 bases lying between them. The CDR3 spans 15 residues. The CDR3 loop is CASSPIQGRYYEQYF. The CDR3 DNA is TGTGCCAGCAGCCCGATTCAGGGACGCTACTACGAGCAGTACTTC.

The chain carries TRBV3-1 and TRBJ2-5; D unresolved. V was shortened by 3 bases and J by 2 bases, with 4 bases between the two germline ends. Germline V gene data show CDR1 as LGHDT and CDR2 as YNNKEL (reference sequence). This CDR3 comprises 12 residues. This CDR3 reads CASSHVQETQYF. Written as DNA, the CDR3 is TGTGCCAGCAGCCACGTTCAAGAGACCCAGTACTTC.

The V call is TRBV10-2, the J call TRBJ2-3; perhaps TRBD2 as D (5 bases). Germline V gene data show CDR1 as WSHSY and CDR2 as SAAADI. The CDR3 is 14 residues long. V lost 7 bases and J lost 0, with 11 bases in between. The CDR3 sequence is CASTPRRSTDTQYF. In nucleotides, the CDR3 is TGCGCCAGCACCCCCCGGAGGAGCACAGATACGCAGTATTTT.

The chain joins TRBV24-1 to TRBJ2-3; unclear D gene. Germline CDR1 KGHDR, CDR2 SFDVKD. This CDR3 spans 14 amino acids. V was clipped by 5 bases and J by 4 bases, with 12 bases between them. This chain's CDR3 is CATSGLLDPDTQYF. The CDR3 DNA sequence: TGTGCCACCAGTGGCCTCTTGGATCCAGATACGCAGTATTTT.

A remark on this clonotype: At one end, the junction sequence differs from germline, possibly due to a read error. The chain has TRBV5-4 and TRBJ2-5, with D hard to call. CDR3 length: 13 amino acids. Germline CDR1 SGHNT, CDR2 YYREEE (reference sequence). The CDR3 protein is CASRLERQETQYF. The DNA for the CDR3 is TGTGCCAGCAGGTTGGAGAGGCAAGAGACCCAGTACTTC.

The chain carries TRBV20-1 and TRBJ2-1, with D possibly matching TRBD2 (7 bases). CDR1 and CDR2 from the germline V gene are DFQATT and SNEGSKA (reference sequence). Trimming took off 1 base at V and 9 bases at J, with 16 bases between the two ends. This CDR3 is 14 amino acids long. The CDR3 here is CSARGGGGGREQFF. CDR3 nucleotides: TGCAGTGCTAGAGGCGGGGGCGGTGGACGTGAGCAGTTCTTC.

In nucleotides, the CDR3 is TGTGCCAGCAGTTCCCCGGGACAGGGTTCAGGGCAGTACTTC. Translation: CASSSPGQGSGQYF. V is TRBV28 and J is TRBJ2-7; 9 nucleotides line up with TRBD1. Germline V gene data show CDR1 as MDHEN and CDR2 as SYDVKM. J gave up 9 bases and V 4 bases, and 10 bases lay outside the gene matches. This CDR3 spans 14 amino acids.

The chain links TRBV6-6 to TRBJ1-2; possibly TRBD1 for D (5 bases). The CDR3 contains 14 residues. V was cut by 6 bases and J by 1 base, with 12 bases left in between. Germline values: CDR1 MNHNY, CDR2 SVGAGI (reference sequence). This CDR3 reads CASSGGRINYGYTF. CDR3 DNA sequence: TGTGCCAGCAGCGGGGGACGGATTAACTATGGCTACACCTTC.

This clonotype showed up just once. The chain carries TRBV9 and TRBJ2-7; D is perhaps TRBD1 or TRBD2 (5 bases each). The CDR3 extends over 17 amino acids. The germline V gene encodes CDR1 SGDLS and CDR2 YYNGEE. The V end was cut by 0 bases, the J end by 2 bases, with 18 bases between. The CDR3 sequence is CASSVESGQIHAYEQYF. The CDR3, as DNA: TGTGCCAGCAGCGTAGAGTCGGGGCAGATACACGCCTACGAGCAGTACTTC.

The CDR3 DNA sequence: TGTGCCAGCAGTCCCTCAGGGGGCGATGGCTACACCTTC. Translated, it gives CASSPSGGDGYTF. J is TRBJ1-2 and V is TRBV6-6; 8 bases fit TRBD1. The CDR3 runs to 13 residues. Germline CDR1 reads MNHNY; CDR2 reads SVGAGI (reference sequence). Trimming took 5 bases from V and 6 from J; bases not matched to a gene: 5.

The rearrangement uses TRBV29-1 and TRBJ2-4; D is perhaps TRBD1 or TRBD2 (5 bases each). This CDR3 has 14 residues. Germline V gene lookup returns CDR1 SQVTM and CDR2 ANQGSEA. The germline V and J ends were trimmed by 7 bases and 6 bases, with 19 bases remaining between them. CDR3: CSGGAGGKGNIQYF. In nucleotides, the CDR3 is TGCAGCGGTGGGGCTGGGGGTAAAGGAAACATTCAGTACTTC.

This rearrangement joins TRBV29-1 to TRBJ1-1; 9 nucleotides agree with TRBD1. Germline V gene data show CDR1 as SQVTM and CDR2 as ANQGSEA. J lost 4 bases, V lost 7 bases, and 4 bases had no gene match. This CDR3 spans 12 amino acids. CDR3 coding DNA: TGCAGCGGCAACAGGGGGCCCACTGAAGCTTTCTTT. This sequence encodes CSGNRGPTEAFF.

V gene TRBV2 combines with J gene TRBJ2-3, with D perhaps TRBD2 (5 bases). This CDR3 region has 14 residues. V dropped 4 bases and J dropped 1 base, with 9 bases sitting between them. The germline CDR1 and CDR2 sequences are SNHLY and FYNNEI. The CDR3 nucleotides read TGTGCCAGCAGTGGCCGGGGAGGCACAGATACGCAGTATTTT. Its protein is CASSGRGGTDTQYF.

A single count supports this clonotype. This chain links TRBV20-1 with TRBJ2-4; no clear D. The germline CDR1 and CDR2 sequences are DFQATT and SNEGSKA (reference sequence). V was pared by 6 bases and J by 6 bases, with 12 bases between. The CDR3 totals 12 residues. CDR3 sequence reads: CSAHGPLNIQYF. CDR3 nucleotides: TGCAGTGCCCACGGGCCCTTAAACATTCAGTACTTC.

The chain combines TRBV20-1 with TRBJ1-5; no reliable D call. Trimming removed 2 bases from V and 1 base from J, with 6 bases in between. The CDR3 loop spans 13 amino acids. Germline CDR1 reads DFQATT; CDR2 reads SNEGSKA (reference sequence). The CDR3 sequence is CSARFGSNQPQHF. The CDR3 DNA sequence: TGCAGTGCTAGATTTGGAAGCAATCAGCCCCAGCATTTT.

This clonotype was seen only once. This sequence joins TRBV2 and TRBJ2-3; D gene ambiguous. Germline lookup yields CDR1 SNHLY and CDR2 FYNNEI. The CDR3 length is 11 residues. V dropped 9 bases and J dropped 4 bases, with 8 bases sitting between them. The CDR3 bases are TGTGCCAGTTACGCCCCAGATACGCAGTATTTT. Translated: CASYAPDTQYF. The full variable domain, completed using reference TRBV2 and TRBJ2-3, is EPEVTQTPSHQVTQMGQEVILRCVPISNHLYFYWYRQILGQKVEFLVSFYNNEISEKSEIFDDQFSVERPDGSNFTLKIRSTKLEDSAMYFCASYAPDTQYFGPGTRLTVL.

CDR3 amino acids: CASSLDPSNQPQHF. Here the CDR3 DNA reads TGTGCCAGCAGCTTAGACCCTAGCAATCAGCCCCAGCATTTT. The chain combines TRBV7-2 with TRBJ1-5; the D is unclear. The V end was cut by 1 base, the J end by 0 bases, with 4 bases between. CDR1 SGHTA and CDR2 FQGNSA come from the germline V gene. This CDR3 has 14 amino acids.

The CDR3 DNA reads as TGTGCCAGCAGTTACGGTGGCGGAGCTTTCTTT. It translates to CASSYGGGAFF. The chain couples TRBV6-2 or TRBV6-3 to TRBJ1-1; D is unclear. The germline gives CDR1 MNHEY, CDR2 SVGEGT. The CDR3 is 11 residues long. V was pared by 2 bases and J by 10 bases, with 8 bases between.

This chain links TRBV29-1 with TRBJ2-1, with a possible D match to TRBD2 (5 bases). The germline V gene has CDR1 SQVTM and CDR2 ANQGSEA. V was clipped by 6 bases and J by 8 bases, with 8 bases between them. The CDR3 length is 10 residues. The CDR3 loop reads CSVRVYEQFF. The CDR3 DNA sequence: TGCAGCGTGAGGGTGTATGAGCAGTTCTTC.

In this sample, this clonotype turned up once. The J gene is TRBJ2-5, the V gene TRBV20-1, with 9 bases identical to TRBD1. Germline V lookup: CDR1 DFQATT, CDR2 SNEGSKA (reference sequence). J lost 2 bases, V lost 5 bases, and 3 bases had no gene match. CDR3 length: 13 amino acids. The CDR3 here is CSARDRVQETQYF. In DNA form, the CDR3 reads TGCAGTGCTCGGGACAGGGTTCAAGAGACCCAGTACTTC.

The rearrangement uses TRBV6-5 and TRBJ2-1, with D possibly matching TRBD2 (5 bases). Trimming removed 4 bases from V and 0 bases from J, with 13 bases in between. Germline CDR1 and CDR2: MNHEY and SVGAGI. CDR3 length: 16 amino acids. For the CDR3, the DNA is TGTGCCAGCAGTTCTATGCGGGCTGCCTCCTACAATGAGCAGTTCTTC. Translation: CASSSMRAASYNEQFF.

The chain joins TRBV7-2 to TRBJ2-7; D possibly matches TRBD1 or TRBD2 (6 bases each). From germline, CDR1 is SGHTA and CDR2 FQGNSA. V was pared by 7 bases and J by 6 bases, with 13 bases between. This CDR3 spans 12 amino acids. The CDR3 loop is CASTTRGREQYF. The CDR3 DNA follows: TGTGCCAGCACCACTCGGGGGCGCGAGCAGTACTTC.

The genes are TRBV3-1 and TRBJ2-2; no firm D call. Deletions cut 4 bases from V and 2 bases from J, with 8 bases between. Germline values: CDR1 LGHDT, CDR2 YNNKEL (reference sequence). The CDR3 runs to 14 residues. CDR3 region: CASSPRTNTGELFF. CDR3 sequence (DNA): TGTGCCAGCAGCCCTCGCACAAACACCGGGGAGCTGTTTTTT.

The chain is built from TRBV15 and TRBJ2-5; D is perhaps TRBD1 (5 bases). CDR3 length: 13 residues. CDR1 and CDR2 (germline): LNHNV, YYDKDF (reference sequence). V was trimmed by 4 bases and J by 0 bases, leaving 6 bases between them. CDR3 in amino acids: CATSTGNQETQYF. In DNA form, the CDR3 reads TGTGCCACCAGCACAGGGAACCAAGAGACCCAGTACTTC.

The chain recombines TRBV3-1 with TRBJ2-7; the D gene is possibly TRBD2 (5 bases). V shed 4 bases and J shed 5 bases, with 12 bases lying between them. Germline CDR1 is LGHDT and CDR2 is YNNKEL (reference sequence). This CDR3 is built from 13 residues. The CDR3 sequence is CASSPPGINEQYF. CDR3 coding DNA: TGTGCCAGCAGCCCTCCGGGGATCAACGAGCAGTACTTC.

The chain uses TRBV3-1 and TRBJ2-4; 7 bases map to TRBD1. Germline CDR1 is LGHDT and CDR2 is YNNKEL (reference sequence). The trim removed 4 bases at V and 0 bases at J, leaving 12 bases unmatched. CDR3 length equals 18 residues. The CDR3 loop is CASSLAPQGMRAKNIQYF. In DNA, the CDR3 is TGTGCCAGCAGCCTTGCCCCACAGGGGATGAGAGCCAAAAACATTCAGTACTTC.

The chain employs TRBV7-9 and TRBJ1-1; D unresolved. CDR1 and CDR2 from the germline V gene are SEHNR and FQNEAQ (reference sequence). The V end lost 5 bases, the J end lost 11 bases, and 18 bases lay between the germline ends. The CDR3 is 13 residues long. The CDR3 spells CASSLGTDGLAFF. In DNA form, the CDR3 reads TGTGCCAGCAGCCTGGGTACGGATGGATTGGCTTTCTTT.

The chain couples TRBV20-1 to TRBJ2-1; no reliable D call. Looked up from germline, CDR1 is DFQATT and CDR2 is SNEGSKA (reference sequence). V lost 0 bases, J lost 5 bases, and 5 bases lay in between. The CDR3 spans 12 residues. CDR3 nucleotides: TGCAGTGCTAGAGATTTACACAATGAGCAGTTCTTC. It codes for CSARDLHNEQFF.

The chain joins TRBV4-1 to TRBJ2-1; the D is unclear. Per the germline V gene, CDR1 is MGHRA and CDR2 is YSYEKL. The CDR3 spans 13 residues. Trimming cost V 0 bases and J 7 bases, with 7 bases left between them. The DNA of the CDR3 is TGCGCCAGCAGCCAAGACCCCAGGAATGAGCAGTTCTTC. It yields the protein CASSQDPRNEQFF.